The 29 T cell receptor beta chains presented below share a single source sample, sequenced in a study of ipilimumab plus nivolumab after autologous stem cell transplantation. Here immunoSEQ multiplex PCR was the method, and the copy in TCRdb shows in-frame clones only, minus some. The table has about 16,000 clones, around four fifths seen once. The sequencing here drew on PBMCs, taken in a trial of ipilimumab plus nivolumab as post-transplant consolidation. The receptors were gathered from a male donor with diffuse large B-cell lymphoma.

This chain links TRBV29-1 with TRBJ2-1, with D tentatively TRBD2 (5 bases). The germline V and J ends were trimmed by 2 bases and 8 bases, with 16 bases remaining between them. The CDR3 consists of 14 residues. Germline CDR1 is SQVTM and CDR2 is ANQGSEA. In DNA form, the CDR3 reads TGCAGCGTTGAACCGGGGTTGGTCTTTGATGAGCAGTTCTTC. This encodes CSVEPGLVFDEQFF.

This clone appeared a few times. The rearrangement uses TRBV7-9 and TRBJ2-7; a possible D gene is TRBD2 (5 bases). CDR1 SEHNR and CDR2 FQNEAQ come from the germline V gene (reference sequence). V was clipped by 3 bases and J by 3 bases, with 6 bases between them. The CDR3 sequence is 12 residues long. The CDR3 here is CASSFEGYEQYF. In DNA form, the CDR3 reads TGTGCCAGCAGCTTTGAGGGCTACGAGCAGTACTTC.

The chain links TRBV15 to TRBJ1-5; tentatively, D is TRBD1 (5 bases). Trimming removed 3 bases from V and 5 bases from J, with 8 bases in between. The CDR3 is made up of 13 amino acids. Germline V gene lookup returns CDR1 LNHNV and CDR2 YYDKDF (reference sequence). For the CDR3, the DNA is TGTGCCACCAGCAGGGGGGGAGATCAGCCCCAGCATTTT. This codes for CATSRGGDQPQHF.

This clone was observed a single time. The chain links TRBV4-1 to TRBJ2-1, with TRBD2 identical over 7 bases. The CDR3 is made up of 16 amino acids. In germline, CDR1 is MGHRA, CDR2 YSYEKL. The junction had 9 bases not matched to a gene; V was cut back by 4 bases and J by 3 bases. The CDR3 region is CASSPQAASGYNEQFF. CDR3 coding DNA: TGCGCCAGCAGCCCGCAAGCGGCTAGCGGCTACAATGAGCAGTTCTTC.

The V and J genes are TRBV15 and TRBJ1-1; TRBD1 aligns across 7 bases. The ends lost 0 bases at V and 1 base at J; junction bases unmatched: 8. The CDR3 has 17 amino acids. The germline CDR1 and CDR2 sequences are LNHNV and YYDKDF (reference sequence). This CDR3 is CATSRDHSTGSNTEAFF. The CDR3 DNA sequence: TGTGCCACCAGCAGAGACCACTCGACAGGGTCGAACACTGAAGCTTTCTTT.

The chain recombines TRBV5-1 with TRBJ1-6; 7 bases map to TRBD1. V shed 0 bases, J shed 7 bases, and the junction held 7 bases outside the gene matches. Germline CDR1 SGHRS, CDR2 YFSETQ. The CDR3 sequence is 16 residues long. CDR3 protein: CASSLASGTANSPLHF. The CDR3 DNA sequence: TGCGCCAGCAGCTTGGCGTCCGGGACAGCAAATTCACCCCTCCACTTT.

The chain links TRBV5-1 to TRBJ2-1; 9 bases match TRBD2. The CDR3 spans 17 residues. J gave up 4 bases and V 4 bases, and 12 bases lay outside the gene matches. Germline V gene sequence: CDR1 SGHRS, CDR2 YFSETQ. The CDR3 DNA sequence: TGCGCCAGCAGCCCCGATTCCCCTAGCGGGAAGTACAATGAGCAGTTCTTC. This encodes CASSPDSPSGKYNEQFF.

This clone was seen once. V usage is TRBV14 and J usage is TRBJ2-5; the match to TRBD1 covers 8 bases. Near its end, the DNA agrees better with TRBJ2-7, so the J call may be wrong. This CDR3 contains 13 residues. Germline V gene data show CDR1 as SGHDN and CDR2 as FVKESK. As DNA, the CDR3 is TGTGCCAGCAGCCGGCAGGGGGCGGGCGAGCAGTACTTC. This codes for CASSRQGAGEQYF.

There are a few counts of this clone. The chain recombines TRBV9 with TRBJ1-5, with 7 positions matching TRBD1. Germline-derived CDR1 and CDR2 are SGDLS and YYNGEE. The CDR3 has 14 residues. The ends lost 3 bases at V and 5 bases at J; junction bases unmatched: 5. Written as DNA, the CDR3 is TGTGCCAGCAGCGAAGACAGGGCCCATCAGCCCCAGCATTTT. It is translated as CASSEDRAHQPQHF.

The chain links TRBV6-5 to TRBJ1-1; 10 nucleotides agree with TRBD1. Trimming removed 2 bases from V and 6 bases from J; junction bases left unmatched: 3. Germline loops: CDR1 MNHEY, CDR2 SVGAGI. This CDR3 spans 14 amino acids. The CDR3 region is CASSYDRGLSEAFF. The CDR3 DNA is TGTGCCAGCAGTTACGACAGGGGGCTCTCTGAAGCTTTCTTT.

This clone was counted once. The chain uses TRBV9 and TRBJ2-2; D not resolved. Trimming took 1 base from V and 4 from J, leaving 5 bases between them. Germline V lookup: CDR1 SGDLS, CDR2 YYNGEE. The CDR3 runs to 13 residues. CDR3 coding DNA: TGTGCCAGCAGCGTAAGGCCCACCGGGGAGCTGTTTTTT. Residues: CASSVRPTGELFF. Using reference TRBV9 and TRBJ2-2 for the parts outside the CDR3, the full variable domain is DSGVTQTPKHLITATGQRVTLRCSPRSGDLSVYWYQQSLDQGLQFLIQYYNGEERAKGNILERFSAQQFPDLHSELNLSSLELGDSALYFCASSVRPTGELFFGEGSRLTVL.

CDR3 DNA: TGTGCCAGCAGCTCCATGACAGGGGCGGTCTCTGGGGCCAACGTCCTGACTTTC. Translated, it gives CASSSMTGAVSGANVLTF. This chain connects TRBV7-9 to TRBJ2-6; 8 bases are a match to TRBD1. Germline V gene sequence: CDR1 SEHNR, CDR2 FQNEAQ (reference sequence). V trimming: 4 bases; J trimming: 0 bases; junction bases outside the gene matches: 8. This CDR3 is built from 18 residues.

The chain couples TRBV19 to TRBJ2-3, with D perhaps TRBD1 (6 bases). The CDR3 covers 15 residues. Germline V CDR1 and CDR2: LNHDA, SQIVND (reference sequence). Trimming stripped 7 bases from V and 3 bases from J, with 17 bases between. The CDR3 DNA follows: TGTGCCAGTACCAAGGGGGTTAAGTTTACAGATACGCAGTATTTT. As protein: CASTKGVKFTDTQYF.

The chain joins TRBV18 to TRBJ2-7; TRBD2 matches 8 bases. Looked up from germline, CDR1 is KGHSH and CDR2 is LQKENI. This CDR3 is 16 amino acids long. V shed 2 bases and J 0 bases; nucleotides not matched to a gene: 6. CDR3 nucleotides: TGTGCCAGCTCACCATCCCAGCGGGGGAGCTCCTACGAGCAGTACTTC. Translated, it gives CASSPSQRGSSYEQYF.

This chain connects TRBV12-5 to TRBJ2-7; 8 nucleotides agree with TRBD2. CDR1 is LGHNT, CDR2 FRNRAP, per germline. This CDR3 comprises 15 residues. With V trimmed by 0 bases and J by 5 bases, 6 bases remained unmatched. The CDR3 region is CASGLVPGGHNEQYF. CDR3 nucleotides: TGTGCTAGTGGTTTGGTTCCGGGAGGGCACAACGAGCAGTACTTC.

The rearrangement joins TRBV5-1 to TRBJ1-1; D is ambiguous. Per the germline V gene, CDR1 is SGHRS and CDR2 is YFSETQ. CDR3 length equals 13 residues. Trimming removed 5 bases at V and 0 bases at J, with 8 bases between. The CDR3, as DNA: TGCGCCAGCAGGGCAGCGATGAACACTGAAGCTTTCTTT. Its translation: CASRAAMNTEAFF.

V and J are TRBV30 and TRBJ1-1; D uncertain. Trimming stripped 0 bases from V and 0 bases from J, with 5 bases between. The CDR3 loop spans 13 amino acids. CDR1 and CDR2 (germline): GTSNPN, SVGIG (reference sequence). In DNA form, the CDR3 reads TGTGCCTGGAGTGTTCTTTTGAACACTGAAGCTTTCTTT. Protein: CAWSVLLNTEAFF.

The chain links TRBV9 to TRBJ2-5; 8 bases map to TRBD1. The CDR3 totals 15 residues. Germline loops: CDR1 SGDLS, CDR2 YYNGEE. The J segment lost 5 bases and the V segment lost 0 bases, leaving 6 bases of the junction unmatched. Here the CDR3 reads CASSVDARGRETQYF. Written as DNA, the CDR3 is TGTGCCAGCAGCGTAGACGCCAGGGGGCGGGAGACCCAGTACTTC.

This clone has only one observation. Here the CDR3 reads CASSYGGEAFF. The CDR3 DNA follows: TGTGCCAGCAGTTACGGGGGTGAAGCTTTCTTT. The V and J genes are TRBV6-6 and TRBJ1-1, with D perhaps matching TRBD1 (5 bases). The V and J ends lost 2 bases and 7 bases respectively, with 5 bases between them. Germline assignment: CDR1 MNHNY and CDR2 SVGAGI (reference sequence). The CDR3 covers 11 residues.

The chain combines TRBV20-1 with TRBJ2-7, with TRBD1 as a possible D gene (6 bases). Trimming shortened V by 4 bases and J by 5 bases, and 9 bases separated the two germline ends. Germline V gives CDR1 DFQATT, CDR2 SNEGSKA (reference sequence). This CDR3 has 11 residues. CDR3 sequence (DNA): TGCAGTGCTAACAGGGCCAACGAGCAGTACTTC. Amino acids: CSANRANEQYF.

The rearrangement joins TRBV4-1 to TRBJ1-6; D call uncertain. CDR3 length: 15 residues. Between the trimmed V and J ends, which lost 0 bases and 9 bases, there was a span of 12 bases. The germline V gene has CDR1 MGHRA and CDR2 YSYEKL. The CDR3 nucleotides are TGCGCCAGCAGCCAAGATAACGGGCGTTCTTCACCCCTCCACTTT. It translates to CASSQDNGRSSPLHF.

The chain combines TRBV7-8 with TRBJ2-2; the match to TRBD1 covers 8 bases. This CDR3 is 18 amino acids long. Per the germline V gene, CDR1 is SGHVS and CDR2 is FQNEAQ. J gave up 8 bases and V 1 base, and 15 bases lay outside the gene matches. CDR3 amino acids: CASSLVGAGQGAGGELFF. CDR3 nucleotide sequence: TGTGCCAGCAGCTTAGTTGGAGCCGGCCAGGGGGCAGGAGGGGAGCTGTTTTTT.

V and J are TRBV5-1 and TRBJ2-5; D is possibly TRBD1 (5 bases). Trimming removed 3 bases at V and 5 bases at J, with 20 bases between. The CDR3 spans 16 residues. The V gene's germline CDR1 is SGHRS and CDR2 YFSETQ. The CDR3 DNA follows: TGCGCCAGCAGCTCCGAGACAGCTTTGAGCAGGGAGACCCAGTACTTC. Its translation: CASSSETALSRETQYF. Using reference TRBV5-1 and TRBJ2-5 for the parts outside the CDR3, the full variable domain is KAGVTQTPRYLIKTRGQQVTLSCSPISGHRSVSWYQQTPGQGLQFLFEYFSETQRNKGNFPGRFSGRQFSNSRSEMNVSTLELGDSALYLCASSSETALSRETQYFGPGTRLLVL.

The CDR3 coding sequence is TGTGCCAGCATCGGACTGACCAACTATGGCTACACCTTC. Translated, it gives CASIGLTNYGYTF. The rearrangement uses TRBV25-1 and TRBJ1-2; D not resolved. CDR3 length: 13 residues. With 7 bases removed from V and 2 bases from J, the gap between germline ends came to 11 bases. The germline gives CDR1 MGHDK, CDR2 SYGVNS.

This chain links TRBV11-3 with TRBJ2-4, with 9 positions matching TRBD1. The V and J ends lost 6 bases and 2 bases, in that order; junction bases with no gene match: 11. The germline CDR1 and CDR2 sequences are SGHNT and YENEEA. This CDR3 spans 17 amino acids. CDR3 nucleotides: TGTGCCAGCAGTTTACGGGGGGACAGGGCCTCCAAAAACATTCAGTACTTC. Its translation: CASSLRGDRASKNIQYF.

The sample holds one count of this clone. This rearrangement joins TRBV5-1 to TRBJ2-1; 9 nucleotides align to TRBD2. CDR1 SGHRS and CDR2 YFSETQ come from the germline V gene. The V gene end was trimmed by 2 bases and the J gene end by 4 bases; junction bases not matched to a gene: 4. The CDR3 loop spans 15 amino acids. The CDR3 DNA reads TGCGCCAGCAGCTTAGCGGGAGGAGGTTACAATGAGCAGTTCTTC. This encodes CASSLAGGGYNEQFF.

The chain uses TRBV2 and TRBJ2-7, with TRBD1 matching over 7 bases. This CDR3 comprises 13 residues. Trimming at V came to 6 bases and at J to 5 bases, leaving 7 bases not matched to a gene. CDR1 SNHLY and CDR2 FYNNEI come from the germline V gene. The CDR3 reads CASSSTGLDEQYF. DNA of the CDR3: TGTGCCAGCAGCTCGACAGGGTTGGACGAGCAGTACTTC.

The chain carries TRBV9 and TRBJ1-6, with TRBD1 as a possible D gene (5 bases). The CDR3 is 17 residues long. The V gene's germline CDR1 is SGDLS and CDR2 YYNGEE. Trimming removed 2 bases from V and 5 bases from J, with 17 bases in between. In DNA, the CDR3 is TGTGCCAGCAGCGTGACTGACAGTGGGCCCAATAATTCACCCCTCCACTTT. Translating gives CASSVTDSGPNNSPLHF.

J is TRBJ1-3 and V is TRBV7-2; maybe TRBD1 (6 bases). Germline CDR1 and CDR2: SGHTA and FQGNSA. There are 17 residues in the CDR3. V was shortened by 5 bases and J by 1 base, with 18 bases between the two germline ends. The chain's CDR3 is CASSHRARGVSGNTIYF. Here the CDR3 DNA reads TGTGCCAGCAGCCACCGTGCCAGGGGAGTTTCTGGAAACACCATATATTTT.